Following are 16 T cell receptor beta chains from one sample sequenced in a study of cytomegalovirus exposure and HLA in healthy donors. PCR employed 60 Vbeta and 13 Jbeta primers. Using immunoSEQ multiplex PCR, the repertoire was profiled, and TCRdb retains in-frame clones only, with some absent. The sample contains about 150,000 clones, approximately 80% of which appear only once. Sequenced: PBMCs. Receptor source: a woman in her 40s in good health and CMV-seronegative.

The chain employs TRBV11-2 and TRBJ1-3, with TRBD1 identical over 8 bases. Trimming at V came to 3 bases and at J to 3 bases, leaving 4 bases not matched to a gene. The CDR3 loop spans 15 amino acids. Germline CDR1 is SGHAT and CDR2 is FQNNGV. CDR3 in amino acids: CASSFRGRGGNTIYF. The CDR3 coding sequence is TGTGCCAGCAGCTTCAGGGGGCGCGGTGGAAACACCATATATTTT.

This clone turned up a few times. The CDR3 DNA reads as TGTGCCAGAAAGGGCCCGGGACAGGGCCCCTCTGGGGCCAACGTCCTGACTTTC. This gives the protein CARKGPGQGPSGANVLTF. The V gene is TRBV6-7, the J gene TRBJ2-6, with 9 bases aligning to TRBD1. TRBV6-7 is identified as an open reading frame with a role that is uncertain. The CDR3 has 18 residues. After removal of 9 bases from V and 0 bases from J, the junction contained 12 bases not matched to a gene.

The DNA of the CDR3 is TGTGCCAGCGGGACAGGGGGAATGAGTACAGATACGCAGTATTTT. It translates to CASGTGGMSTDTQYF. J is TRBJ2-3 and V is TRBV7-2, with TRBD1 identical over 11 bases. Losses at the gene ends were 8 bases for V and 3 bases for J; bases not matched to a gene: 7. This CDR3 spans 15 amino acids. In germline, CDR1 is SGHTA, CDR2 FQGNSA.

This clone was counted a single time. This chain uses TRBV9 with TRBJ2-2, with D maybe TRBD1 (5 bases). Trimming took off 5 bases at V and 4 bases at J, with 12 bases between the two ends. This CDR3 contains 14 residues. Germline CDR1 and CDR2: SGDLS and YYNGEE. This CDR3 is CASSRGLLTGELFF. The CDR3 DNA follows: TGTGCCAGCAGTAGGGGCCTACTCACCGGGGAGCTGTTTTTT.

This clone was detected only once. This chain uses TRBV27 with TRBJ2-7; 7 nucleotides agree with TRBD1. The V gene end was trimmed by 7 bases and the J gene end by 6 bases; junction bases not matched to a gene: 9. CDR3 size: 13 residues. Germline CDR1 is MNHEY and CDR2 is SMNVEV (reference sequence). The CDR3 spells CASTTTGSGEQYF. The CDR3 region has the DNA TGTGCCAGCACGACGACAGGGTCGGGCGAGCAGTACTTC.

The J gene is TRBJ2-5, the V gene TRBV2; D call uncertain. The better agreement between TRBJ2-7 and the DNA end casts doubt on the J call. The germline gives CDR1 SNHLY, CDR2 FYNNEI. The CDR3 is 12 residues long. The CDR3 nucleotides read TGTGCCAGCAGAAGGGACTCCTACGAGCAGTACTTC. It translates to CASRRDSYEQYF.

The chain employs TRBV5-4 and TRBJ2-3; perhaps TRBD1 as D (6 bases). V lost 4 bases and J 6 bases, leaving 9 bases between the germline ends. CDR3 length equals 12 residues. CDR1 is SGHNT and CDR2 is YYREEE in the germline V gene (reference sequence). The CDR3 loop is CASSPTGDTQYF. The DNA of the CDR3 is TGTGCCAGCAGCCCAACAGGGGATACGCAGTATTTT.

This chain uses TRBV28 with TRBJ1-2; D remains ambiguous. V was cut by 1 base and J by 5 bases, with 11 bases left in between. Germline V gene data show CDR1 as MDHEN and CDR2 as SYDVKM. The CDR3 is 14 amino acids. CDR3 nucleotides: TGTGCCAGCAGTTTATCGCCGGAGAGATATGGCTACACCTTC. Translating it yields CASSLSPERYGYTF.

This clone was recorded only once. This sequence joins TRBV6-1 and TRBJ2-6; 7 nucleotides align to TRBD2. The V and J ends lost 4 bases and 2 bases, in that order; junction bases with no gene match: 5. Germline V gene lookup returns CDR1 MNHNS and CDR2 SASEGT. There are 16 residues in the CDR3. CDR3 nucleotides: TGTGCCAGCAGTGGCGCTGGGGGGGCTGGGGCCAACGTCCTGACTTTC. This gives the protein CASSGAGGAGANVLTF.

The genes are TRBV28 and TRBJ2-7; 7 bases are shared with TRBD1. V was clipped by 4 bases and J by 2 bases; unmatched bases: 5. The CDR3 is 14 amino acids. The germline gives CDR1 MDHEN, CDR2 SYDVKM. The DNA for the CDR3 is TGTGCCAGCAGTTATTGGGACAGAACCTACGAGCAGTACTTC. It yields the protein CASSYWDRTYEQYF.

This chain joins TRBV12-5 and TRBJ1-6, with 10 bases fitting TRBD1. The trim removed 3 bases at V and 1 base at J, leaving 12 bases unmatched. Germline V CDR1 and CDR2: LGHNT, FRNRAP. This CDR3 spans 20 amino acids. Here the CDR3 DNA reads TGTGCTAGTGGTTTTTTACCGGGACAGGGGTCCCCATCCTATAATTCACCCCTCCACTTT. Protein sequence: CASGFLPGQGSPSYNSPLHF.

The chain combines TRBV28 with TRBJ1-1, with 8 bases matching TRBD1. Per germline, CDR1 MDHEN and CDR2 SYDVKM. The CDR3 is 12 residues long. The J segment lost 7 bases and the V segment lost 8 bases, leaving 6 bases of the junction unmatched. In DNA, the CDR3 is TGTGCCAGCTTGACAGGGGAGGTTGAAGCTTTCTTT. Translated: CASLTGEVEAFF.

V and J are TRBV30 and TRBJ2-5, with D perhaps matching TRBD1 (5 bases). V dropped 1 base and J dropped 7 bases, with 10 bases sitting between them. The CDR3 extends over 12 amino acids. Germline V gene sequence: CDR1 GTSNPN, CDR2 SVGIG (reference sequence). This chain's CDR3 is CAWSAGARTQYF. Here the CDR3 DNA reads TGTGCCTGGAGTGCTGGGGCAAGGACCCAGTACTTC. The full variable domain, completed using reference TRBV30 and TRBJ2-5, is SQTIHQWPATLVQPVGSPLSLECTVEGTSNPNLYWYRQAAGRGLQLLFYSVGIGQISSEVPQNLSASRPQDRQFILSSKKLLLSDSGFYLCAWSAGARTQYFGPGTRLLVL.

In nucleotides, the CDR3 is TGTGCCAGCAGCAGACGATCAGGACAGCCCCAGCATTTT. Translation: CASSRRSGQPQHF. The V call is TRBV6-5, the J call TRBJ1-5; unclear D gene. The germline gives CDR1 MNHEY, CDR2 SVGAGI. This CDR3 has 13 amino acids. V was cut by 6 bases and J by 7 bases, with 13 bases left in between.

The V call is TRBV5-1, the J call TRBJ2-3, with 8 bases lining up with TRBD2. The ends lost 5 bases at V and 4 bases at J; junction bases unmatched: 15. This CDR3 comprises 17 residues. Germline V gives CDR1 SGHRS, CDR2 YFSETQ. The CDR3 spells CASRTGTSGRRADTQYF. In DNA form, the CDR3 reads TGCGCCAGCAGAACCGGGACTAGTGGGCGGAGGGCAGATACGCAGTATTTT.

The chain carries TRBV27 and TRBJ2-7; TRBD1 aligns across 10 bases. The CDR3 runs 14 residues. J was trimmed by 1 base and V by 10 bases; bases with no gene match: 7. Germline CDR1 MNHEY, CDR2 SMNVEV (reference sequence). CDR3 loop: CATLDRGLSYEQYF. The CDR3 DNA reads as TGTGCCACCCTAGACAGGGGGCTTTCCTACGAGCAGTACTTC.